This T cell receptor (beta chain) was retrieved from a study of blood T cells in healthy people across ages. A second PCR of about 7 to 12 cycles used a sample-barcoded 5' primer and a J-beta primer mix. TCRdb re-analysed the 5' RACE reads in MiXCR, keeping a single row per CDR3 protein. The sample lists around 1.7 million distinct CDR3 sequences, 28% occurring once. This clonotype was recorded many times. What it recognizes is unknown. A junction end diverges from the germline sequence, so it may reflect a read error. This CDR3 has 15 amino acids. Germline CDR1 is SGHTA and CDR2 is FQGNSA. General study results and limits: Age brought a roughly linear fall in TCR beta diversity measured per million T cells. Naive T cell percentage and TCR beta diversity correlated strongly. CMV status of donors was not determined, possibly confounding expanded clonotype changes.

The rearrangement joins TRBV7-2 to TRBJ2-1; D might be TRBD1 or TRBD2, each matching 5 bases. This TCR was sampled from a woman in her twenties or thirties in good health. The sequencing input was blood. CDR3 coding DNA: TGCGCCAGCAGCCCTGGGGGAAGCTCCTACAATGAGCAGTTCTTC. The encoded protein is CASSPGGSSYNEQFF.